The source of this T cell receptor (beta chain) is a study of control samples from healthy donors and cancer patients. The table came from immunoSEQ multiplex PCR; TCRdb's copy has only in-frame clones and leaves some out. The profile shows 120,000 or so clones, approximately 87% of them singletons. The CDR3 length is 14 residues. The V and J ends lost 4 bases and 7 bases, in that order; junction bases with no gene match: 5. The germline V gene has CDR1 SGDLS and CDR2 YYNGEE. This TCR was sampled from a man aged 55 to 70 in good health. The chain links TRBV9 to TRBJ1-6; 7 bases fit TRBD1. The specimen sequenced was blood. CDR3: CASSLRDSNSPLHF. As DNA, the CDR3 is TGTGCCAGCAGCCTCCGGGACAGCAATTCACCCCTCCACTTT.